The rows below give T cell receptor beta chains drawn from one sample of a study of shared clonotypes between healthy human individuals. Assay: immunoSEQ multiplex PCR; the TCRdb copy retains only in-frame clones and omits some. The sample holds over 1.5 million clones, approximately 98% seen once. The material sequenced was naive CD4+ T cells sorted from blood. Source of these receptors: a man aged 30-40 years in good health. Both conserved end residues are part of each CDR3. Fields, in order: J gene, V gene, clone size, D gene, CDR3 protein, CDR3 DNA. The D gene is left open where the match is weak. Clone size is shown for a subset of rows, as once, few, many or a class of expanded clone.

TRBJ2-3,TRBV14,NA,TRBD1,CASSQLRGTGDGTDTQYF,TGTGCCAGCAGCCAATTGCGAGGGACAGGGGATGGCACAGATACGCAGTATTTT
TRBJ2-2,TRBV9,NA,TRBD2,CASSTYELAGNTGELFF,TGTGCCAGCAGCACCTACGAATTAGCGGGGAACACCGGGGAGCTGTTTTTT
TRBJ2-7,TRBV19,NA,TRBD1,CASSSGTVYEQYF,TGTGCCAGTAGTTCCGGGACAGTTTACGAGCAGTACTTC
TRBJ2-1,TRBV11-2,once,NA,CASSLPSQGNEQFF,TGTGCCAGCAGCTTGCCCTCCCAGGGGAATGAGCAGTTCTTC
TRBJ2-2,TRBV7-2,NA,NA,CASSLRTQNTGELFF,TGTGCCAGCAGCTTAAGGACCCAGAACACCGGGGAGCTGTTTTTT
TRBJ1-1,TRBV7-2,NA,NA,CASSLVVPTEAFF,TGTGCCAGCAGCTTAGTAGTCCCCACAGAAGCTTTCTTT
TRBJ2-1,TRBV9,NA,TRBD2,CASSGGLAGVYNEQFF,TGTGCCAGCAGCGGAGGACTAGCGGGAGTTTACAATGAGCAGTTCTTC
TRBJ2-5,TRBV5-4,NA,TRBD1,CASTTRTGEQETQYF,TGTGCCAGCACCACCCGGACAGGGGAACAAGAGACCCAGTACTTC
TRBJ1-4,TRBV27,NA,NA,CASSSTLYATNEKLFF,TGTGCCAGCAGTTCAACACTATACGCAACTAATGAAAAACTGTTTTTT
TRBJ2-5,TRBV4-1,NA,NA,CASSQAVETTQYF,TGCGCCAGCAGCCAAGCCGTGGAAACGACCCAGTACTTC
TRBJ1-2,TRBV28,NA,NA,CASSSPTQLNYGYTF,TGTGCCAGCAGCTCCCCCACACAGCTTAACTATGGCTACACCTTC
TRBJ2-5,TRBV7-2,NA,TRBD2,CASSHSGGGALTQYF,TGTGCCAGCAGCCATTCCGGCGGGGGGGCTTTGACCCAGTACTTC
TRBJ2-5,TRBV11-2,NA,NA,CASSFVGSVETQYF,TGTGCCAGCAGCTTCGTTGGGAGTGTGGAGACCCAGTACTTC
TRBJ1-1,TRBV5-5,once,TRBD1,CASSLRDSVNTEAFF,TGTGCCAGCAGCCTAAGGGACAGCGTAAACACTGAAGCTTTCTTT
TRBJ1-4,TRBV14,NA,NA,CASSQDKQGYGYEKLFF,TGTGCCAGCAGCCAAGATAAGCAAGGTTACGGGTATGAAAAACTGTTTTTT
TRBJ2-2,TRBV19,NA,TRBD2,CASSIGGRVGELFF,TGTGCCAGTAGTATAGGCGGGAGAGTCGGGGAGCTGTTTTTT
TRBJ2-3,TRBV28,NA,NA,CASSFLGDTQYF,TGTGCCAGCAGTTTTCTTGGAGATACGCAGTATTTT
TRBJ1-1,TRBV10-1,NA,TRBD1,CASSPGGFNTEAFF,TGCGCCAGCAGTCCAGGGGGCTTCAACACTGAAGCTTTCTTT
TRBJ1-1,TRBV7-2,NA,NA,CASSFGTGNTEAFF,TGTGCCAGCAGCTTTGGGACGGGAAACACTGAAGCTTTCTTT
TRBJ2-7,TRBV7-2,NA,TRBD1,CASSFDRASSYEQYF,TGTGCCAGCAGCTTTGACAGGGCTAGCTCCTACGAGCAGTACTTC
TRBJ2-7,TRBV6-6,NA,NA,CATSLDYEQYF,TGTGCCACGTCGCTTGACTACGAGCAGTACTTC
TRBJ2-1,TRBV5-4,NA,TRBD2,CASSPGTSSYNEQFF,TGTGCCAGCAGCCCCGGGACTAGCTCCTACAATGAGCAGTTCTTC
TRBJ2-3,TRBV25-1,NA,TRBD2,CASSEYPLAGGTQYF,TGTGCCAGCAGTGAATATCCCCTAGCCGGGGGGACGCAGTATTTT
TRBJ2-1,TRBV28,NA,TRBD1,CASSPLGQGVTHNEQFF,TGTGCCAGCTCGCCCCTGGGGCAGGGGGTAACCCACAATGAGCAGTTCTTC
TRBJ2-1,TRBV6-5,NA,NA,CASSRTGGSYNEQFF,TGTGCCAGCAGTCGCACAGGAGGCTCCTACAATGAGCAGTTCTTC
TRBJ1-1,TRBV19,once,NA,CASSIDWGRAGTEAFF,TGTGCCAGTAGTATCGACTGGGGGCGCGCCGGCACTGAAGCTTTCTTT
TRBJ2-5,TRBV5-1,NA,NA,CASSLHRVQETQYF,TGCGCCAGCAGCTTGCACAGGGTCCAAGAGACCCAGTACTTC
TRBJ1-4,TRBV6-5,NA,NA,CASSYRGEYEKLFF,TGTGCCAGCAGTTACAGGGGTGAATACGAAAAACTGTTTTTT
TRBJ1-4,TRBV6-6,NA,TRBD1,CASTAPGTGLEKLFF,TGTGCCAGCACCGCGCCCGGGACAGGTCTCGAAAAACTGTTTTTT